The 22 T cell receptor beta chains below all came from one sample that was sequenced in a study of cytomegalovirus exposure and HLA in healthy donors (dated by TCRdb to between 2016 and 2019). Library preparation was by the immunoSEQ multiplex PCR assay. For the multiplex PCR, a mixture combining 60 forward primers for TCR Vbeta segments and 13 reverse primers for TCR Jbeta segments was used. What TCRdb holds here is the immuneACCESS table cut down to in-frame rearrangements. Part of the clones is not present; checked against another copy, under half of the missing clones reflect an unresolved V gene, and the others are unexplained. This sample holds about 180,000 clones; 79% were observed only once. The ten largest clones add up to 0.69% of the sample. The sample comprised PBMCs. These TCRs come from a woman aged 40-49 years in good health and CMV-seronegative.

This CDR3 reads CASSPGTATNEKLFF. The CDR3 coding sequence is TGCGCCAGCAGCCCCGGGACAGCAACTAATGAAAAACTGTTTTTT. The chain recombines TRBV5-1 with TRBJ1-4, with 7 bases matching TRBD1. Germline V gene lookup returns CDR1 SGHRS and CDR2 YFSETQ. Trimming took 4 bases from V and 0 from J; bases not matched to a gene: 3. This CDR3 is 15 amino acids long.

The chain joins TRBV9 to TRBJ2-7; perhaps TRBD2 as D (5 bases). Trimming stripped 4 bases from V and 3 bases from J, with 14 bases between. The CDR3 contains 14 residues. Germline V CDR1 and CDR2: SGDLS, YYNGEE. Here the CDR3 DNA reads TGTGCCAGCAGCCCCTCCGGGGTCGGCTACGAGCAGTACTTC. Protein: CASSPSGVGYEQYF.

The chain is built from TRBV7-3 and TRBJ2-3, with D possibly matching TRBD1 (5 bases). The V end was cut by 5 bases, the J end by 4 bases, with 16 bases between. This CDR3 has 15 residues. CDR1 and CDR2 (germline): SGHTA, FQGTGA. The CDR3 region has the DNA TGTGCCAGCAGCAGGACAACGACGGTCGCAGATACGCAGTATTTT. Protein: CASSRTTTVADTQYF. The full variable domain, rest sourced from reference TRBV7-3 and TRBJ2-3, is GAGVSQTPSNKVTEKGKYVELRCDPISGHTALYWYRQSLGQGPEFLIYFQGTGAADDSGLPNDRFFAVRPEGSVSTLKIQRTERGDSAVYLCASSRTTTVADTQYFGPGTRLTVL.

V is TRBV4-2 and J is TRBJ2-3; D call uncertain. CDR1 is LGHNA, CDR2 YNFKEQ, per germline. The V and J ends lost 1 base and 4 bases respectively, with 9 bases between them. CDR3 length equals 14 residues. The CDR3 region is CASSQVMGSDTQYF. The CDR3 DNA reads as TGTGCCAGCAGCCAAGTCATGGGCTCAGATACGCAGTATTTT.

This clone was detected a few times. V usage is TRBV7-6 and J usage is TRBJ1-3; no clear D gene. The CDR3 runs 16 residues. V lost 0 bases to trimming and J lost 0 bases, with 9 bases between them. CDR1 SGHVS and CDR2 FNYEAQ come from the germline V gene. The CDR3 loop is CASSLAPLRSGNTIYF. The CDR3 DNA is TGTGCCAGCAGCTTAGCGCCACTCCGCTCTGGAAACACCATATATTTT. The variable domain in full, completed from reference TRBV7-6 and TRBJ1-3, reads GAGVSQSPRYKVTKRGQDVALRCDPISGHVSLYWYRQALGQGPEFLTYFNYEAQQDKSGLPNDRFSAERPEGSISTLTIQRTEQRDSAMYRCASSLAPLRSGNTIYFGEGSWLTVV.

This clone was found a few times. The genes are TRBV30 and TRBJ2-6; TRBD2 matches 8 bases. Trimming took 2 bases from V and 2 from J; bases not matched to a gene: 5. The CDR3 runs to 16 residues. CDR1 is GTSNPN, CDR2 SVGIG, per germline (reference sequence). CDR3 nucleotide sequence: TGTGCCTGGAGTATCTCCGGGGGGGCTGGGGCCAACGTCCTGACTTTC. This gives the protein CAWSISGGAGANVLTF.

This sequence joins TRBV7-3 and TRBJ1-1, with 8 bases lining up with TRBD1. This CDR3 contains 14 residues. Germline lookup yields CDR1 SGHTA and CDR2 FQGTGA. The V and J ends lost 3 bases and 5 bases, in that order; junction bases with no gene match: 5. The CDR3 region has the DNA TGTGCCAGCAGCTTGCAGGGGGCGCGGACTGAAGCTTTCTTT. Its protein is CASSLQGARTEAFF.

This clone was seen once. The V and J genes are TRBV7-9 and TRBJ1-1; D is unresolved. In germline, CDR1 is SEHNR, CDR2 FQNEAQ (reference sequence). This CDR3 spans 15 amino acids. V dropped 7 bases and J dropped 2 bases, with 17 bases sitting between them. For the CDR3, the DNA is TGTGCCAGCACCCGGAGGATCGGTCTCAACACTGAAGCTTTCTTT. Its translation: CASTRRIGLNTEAFF.

The chain combines TRBV9 with TRBJ1-3; D remains ambiguous. Germline V lookup: CDR1 SGDLS, CDR2 YYNGEE. There are 12 residues in the CDR3. The V and J ends lost 0 bases and 8 bases respectively, with 6 bases between them. The CDR3 DNA is TGTGCCAGCAGCGTAGATCTCTACACCATATATTTT. Translated: CASSVDLYTIYF.

The table lists this clone with a few counts. The V call is TRBV7-9, the J call TRBJ2-7, with 11 bases aligning to TRBD2. V dropped 5 bases and J dropped 6; count of bases not matched to a gene: 9. CDR3 length: 15 amino acids. CDR1 is SEHNR and CDR2 is FQNEAQ in the germline V gene (reference sequence). The CDR3 DNA sequence: TGTGCCAGCAGCCCGGATGGACTAGCGGGTGGCGAGCAGTACTTC. Amino acids: CASSPDGLAGGEQYF.

The gene calls are TRBV7-2 and TRBJ2-7; TRBD1 matches 7 bases. Per the germline V gene, CDR1 is SGHTA and CDR2 is FQGNSA. The CDR3 contains 14 residues. V gave up 0 bases and J gave up 3 bases; unmatched junction bases: 2. For the CDR3, the DNA is TGTGCCAGCAGCTTAGCAGGACAGGTCTACGAGCAGTACTTC. This gives the protein CASSLAGQVYEQYF.

The chain combines TRBV6-6 with TRBJ1-6; D is unclear. V was pared by 6 bases and J by 3 bases, with 12 bases between. CDR1 is MNHNY, CDR2 SVGAGI, per germline (reference sequence). This CDR3 is 15 amino acids long. CDR3 DNA: TGTGCCAGCAGAGCTGACGGGGTCTATAATTCACCCCTCCACTTT. Protein: CASRADGVYNSPLHF.

The chain employs TRBV6-1 and TRBJ2-7, with 8 bases lining up with TRBD1. The CDR3 has 15 amino acids. Germline CDR1 MNHNS, CDR2 SASEGT. The trim removed 1 base at V and 4 bases at J, leaving 6 bases unmatched. CDR3 nucleotide sequence: TGTGCCAGCAGTGAAGGGACAGGGAAGGCGTACGAGCAGTACTTC. Protein sequence: CASSEGTGKAYEQYF.

The J gene is TRBJ2-7, the V gene TRBV7-9, with 9 nucleotides matching TRBD2. The germline V gene has CDR1 SEHNR and CDR2 FQNEAQ (reference sequence). There are 17 residues in the CDR3. Losses at the gene ends were 2 bases for V and 1 base for J; bases not matched to a gene: 9. The CDR3 is CASSLPRGGRVSYEQYF. In DNA form, the CDR3 reads TGTGCCAGCAGCTTACCCCGGGGCGGGAGGGTTTCCTACGAGCAGTACTTC. The whole variable domain, filled in from reference TRBV7-9 and TRBJ2-7, reads DTGVSQNPRHKITKRGQNVTFRCDPISEHNRLYWYRQTLGQGPEFLTYFQNEAQLEKSRLLSDRFSAERPKGSFSTLEIQRTEQGDSAMYLCASSLPRGGRVSYEQYFGPGTRLTVT.

This chain uses TRBV5-8 with TRBJ2-7; D perhaps matches TRBD2 (6 bases). Germline CDR1 is SGHTS and CDR2 is YDEGEE. This CDR3 is 14 amino acids long. V gave up 1 base and J gave up 2 bases, with 10 bases separating them. CDR3 sequence (DNA): TGTGCCAGCAGCTTGACCAGGACTACCTACGAGCAGTACTTC. This codes for CASSLTRTTYEQYF. The full variable domain, with the rest looked up from reference TRBV5-8 and TRBJ2-7, is EAGVTQSPTHLIKTRGQQATLRCSPISGHTSVYWYQQALGLGLQFLLWYDEGEERNRGNFPPRFSGRQFPNYSSELNVNALELEDSALYLCASSLTRTTYEQYFGPGTRLTVT.

The chain uses TRBV4-1 and TRBJ1-2, with TRBD1 as a possible D gene (6 bases). CDR1 and CDR2 (germline): MGHRA, YSYEKL. V was pared by 2 bases and J by 4 bases, with 8 bases between. This CDR3 has 13 amino acids. The CDR3 region has the DNA TGCGCCAGCAGCCAACAGGGGATCTATGGCTACACCTTC. Translated: CASSQQGIYGYTF.

This rearrangement joins TRBV27 to TRBJ1-6; 10 bases fit TRBD1. J was trimmed by 3 bases and V by 5 bases; bases with no gene match: 7. Germline assignment: CDR1 MNHEY and CDR2 SMNVEV (reference sequence). The CDR3 has 17 residues. The CDR3 region is CASSARQGAFYNSPLHF. CDR3 nucleotide sequence: TGTGCCAGCAGTGCCCGACAGGGGGCCTTCTATAATTCACCCCTCCACTTT.

The rearrangement uses TRBV25-1 and TRBJ2-7; 7 nucleotides line up with TRBD1. CDR3 size: 13 residues. Losses at the gene ends were 11 bases for V and 2 bases for J; bases not matched to a gene: 9. CDR1 is MGHDK, CDR2 SYGVNS, per germline. The CDR3 here is CAGLEGAAYEQYF. CDR3 DNA: TGTGCCGGCCTTGAGGGGGCGGCCTACGAGCAGTACTTC.

The chain combines TRBV27 with TRBJ2-7; 10 bases align to TRBD1. Per germline, CDR1 MNHEY and CDR2 SMNVEV (reference sequence). V trimming: 4 bases; J trimming: 4 bases; junction bases outside the gene matches: 10. The CDR3 is 16 residues long. The CDR3 nucleotides are TGTGCCAGCAGTTCTTCTCCGGGACAGGGGCCATACGAGCAGTACTTC. It specifies CASSSSPGQGPYEQYF.

This chain links TRBV6-1 with TRBJ1-5; 8 nucleotides agree with TRBD1. The CDR3 runs to 13 residues. CDR1 MNHNS and CDR2 SASEGT come from the germline V gene. With 6 bases clipped from V and 7 bases from J, the junction kept 5 bases outside the gene matches. CDR3 nucleotide sequence: TGTGCCAGCAGGGACAGGGCTTTCCAGCCCCAGCATTTT. Amino acids: CASRDRAFQPQHF.

The J gene is TRBJ2-7, the V gene TRBV11-2, with 8 bases matching TRBD1. Germline V gene lookup returns CDR1 SGHAT and CDR2 FQNNGV. The junction had 9 bases not matched to a gene; V was cut back by 5 bases and J by 6 bases. The CDR3 is made up of 14 amino acids. DNA for the CDR3: TGTGCCAGCAGCCTAGGGGCAGGGGGCTGCGAGCAGTACTTC. Its protein product is CASSLGAGGCEQYF.

This CDR3 is CASSYEAGRITEAFF. The CDR3 nucleotides read TGTGCCAGCAGTTACGAAGCGGGGAGGATCACTGAAGCTTTCTTT. J is TRBJ1-1 and V is TRBV14, with D uncertain. The CDR3 covers 15 residues. Germline V gives CDR1 SGHDN, CDR2 FVKESK. V shed 6 bases and J shed 4 bases, with 18 bases lying between them.